Below are 3 T cell receptor beta chains sequenced from a single sample in a study of cytomegalovirus exposure and HLA in healthy donors. Amplification used 60 Vbeta primers and 13 Jbeta primers. Assay used: immunoSEQ multiplex PCR; TCRdb lists only in-frame clones, some missing. The profile covers 120,000 or so clones, with roughly four fifths appearing a single time and roughly 6% taken by the ten largest. The sequencing sample was made of PBMCs. These TCRs come from a woman aged 40 to 50 in good health and CMV-seronegative.

The chain combines TRBV29-1 with TRBJ2-3; possible D gene TRBD2, 6 bases. Germline V gene data show CDR1 as SQVTM and CDR2 as ANQGSEA. Deletions cut 4 bases from V and 3 bases from J, with 17 bases between. The CDR3 is 15 amino acids. Here the CDR3 reads CSVGGGTPATDTQYF. CDR3 DNA: TGCAGCGTTGGGGGAGGAACCCCCGCGACAGATACGCAGTATTTT.

The rearrangement uses TRBV9 and TRBJ1-3; possible D gene TRBD1, 6 bases. The V gene's germline CDR1 is SGDLS and CDR2 YYNGEE. V was shortened by 4 bases and J by 0 bases, with 11 bases between the two germline ends. The CDR3 totals 15 residues. The CDR3 DNA is TGTGCCAGCAGCACACAGGGACCCTCTGGAAACACCATATATTTT. It encodes CASSTQGPSGNTIYF.

The chain recombines TRBV5-4 with TRBJ2-3; 9 bases match TRBD2. In germline, CDR1 is SGHNT, CDR2 YYREEE (reference sequence). Trimming cost V 2 bases and J 3 bases; bases outside gene matches: 7. The CDR3 has 16 residues. CDR3 residues: CASSLQSGRRTDTQYF. In nucleotides, the CDR3 is TGTGCCAGCAGCTTACAGAGCGGGAGGAGAACAGATACGCAGTATTTT.